The T cell receptor beta chain under discussion was sequenced for a study of blood T cells in healthy people across ages. General study points: Roughly linear age-related decline in beta diversity appeared, significant by age around 38.

Germline CDR1 is SGDLS and CDR2 is YYNGEE. The V gene lost 3 bases and the J gene lost 6 bases, with 10 bases spanning the gap. This CDR3 region has 13 residues. Of note for this clonotype: Its antigen is unidentified.

A sample-barcoded 5' primer and a J-beta primer mix were used in a second PCR of about 7 to 12 cycles. Each cDNA molecule was tagged by a template-switch adaptor with 12 random nucleotides. At least 2.5 million CDR3-containing paired-end reads were obtained per sample. TCRdb reprocessed the 5' RACE reads via MiXCR and lists one record per CDR3 protein. This sample has about 680,000 distinct CDR3 sequences, with around 48% found just once. V gene TRBV9 combines with J gene TRBJ2-1; D possibly uses TRBD1 or TRBD2 (5 bases each). The sequence was obtained from a woman between 55 and 75 years old in good health. Source material: blood. The CDR3 sequence is CASSGAGTNEQFF. In DNA form, the CDR3 reads TGTGCCAGCAGCGGAGCTGGGACCAATGAGCAGTTCTTC.